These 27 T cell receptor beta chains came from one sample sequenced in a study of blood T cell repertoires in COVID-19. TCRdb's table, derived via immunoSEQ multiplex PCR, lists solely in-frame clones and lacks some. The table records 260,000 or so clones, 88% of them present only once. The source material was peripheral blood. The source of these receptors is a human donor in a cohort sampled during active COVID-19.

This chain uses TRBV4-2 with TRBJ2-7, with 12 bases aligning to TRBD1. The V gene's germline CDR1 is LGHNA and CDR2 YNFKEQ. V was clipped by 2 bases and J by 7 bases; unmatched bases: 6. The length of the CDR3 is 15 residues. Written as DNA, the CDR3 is TGTGCCAGCAGCCAACTGGGACAGGGGGCGGGAGAGCAGTACTTC. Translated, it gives CASSQLGQGAGEQYF.

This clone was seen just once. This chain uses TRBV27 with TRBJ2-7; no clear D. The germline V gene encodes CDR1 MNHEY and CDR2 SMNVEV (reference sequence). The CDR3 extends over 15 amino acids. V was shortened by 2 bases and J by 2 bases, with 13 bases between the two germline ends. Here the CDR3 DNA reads TGTGCCAGCAGTTTAGTTCGCGGCAGTACCTACGAGCAGTACTTC. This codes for CASSLVRGSTYEQYF.

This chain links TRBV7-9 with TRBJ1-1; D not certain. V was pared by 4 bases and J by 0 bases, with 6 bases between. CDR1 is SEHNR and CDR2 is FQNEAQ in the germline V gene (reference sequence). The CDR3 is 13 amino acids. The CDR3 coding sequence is TGTGCCAGCAGCTCGCGGTTGAACACTGAAGCTTTCTTT. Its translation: CASSSRLNTEAFF.

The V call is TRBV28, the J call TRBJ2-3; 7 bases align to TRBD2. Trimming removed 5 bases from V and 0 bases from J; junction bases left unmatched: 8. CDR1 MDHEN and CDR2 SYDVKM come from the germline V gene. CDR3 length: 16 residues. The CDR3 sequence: CASSLTLGGSTDTQYF. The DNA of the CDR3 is TGTGCCAGCAGTCTTACACTCGGGGGGAGCACAGATACGCAGTATTTT.

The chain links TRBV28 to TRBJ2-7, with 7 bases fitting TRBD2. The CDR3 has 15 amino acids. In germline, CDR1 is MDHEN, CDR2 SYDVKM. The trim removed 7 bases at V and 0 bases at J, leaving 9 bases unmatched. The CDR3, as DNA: TGTGCCAGCACCCTGGGAGGGGCCAGCTCCTACGAGCAGTACTTC. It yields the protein CASTLGGASSYEQYF.

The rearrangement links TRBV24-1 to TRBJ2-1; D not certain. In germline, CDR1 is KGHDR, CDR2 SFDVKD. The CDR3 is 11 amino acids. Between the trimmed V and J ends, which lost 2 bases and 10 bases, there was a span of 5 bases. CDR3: CATSDSLEQFF. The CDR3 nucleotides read TGTGCCACCAGTGATTCCCTGGAGCAGTTCTTC.

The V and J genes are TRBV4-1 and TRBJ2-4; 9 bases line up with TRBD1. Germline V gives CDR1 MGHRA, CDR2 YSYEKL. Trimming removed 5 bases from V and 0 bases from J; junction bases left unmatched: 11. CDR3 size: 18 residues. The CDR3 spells CASSETGGDIPAKNIQYF. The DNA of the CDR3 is TGCGCCAGCAGCGAGACAGGGGGAGACATTCCAGCCAAAAACATTCAGTACTTC.

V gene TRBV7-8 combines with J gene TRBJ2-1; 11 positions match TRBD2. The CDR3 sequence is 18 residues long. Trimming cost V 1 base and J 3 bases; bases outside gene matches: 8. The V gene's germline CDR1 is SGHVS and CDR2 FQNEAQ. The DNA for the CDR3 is TGTGCCAGCAGCTTAGGTCTAGCGGGGGGACTTGACTACAATGAGCAGTTCTTC. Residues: CASSLGLAGGLDYNEQFF. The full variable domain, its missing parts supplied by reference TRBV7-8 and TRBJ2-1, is GAGVSQSPRYKVAKRGQDVALRCDPISGHVSLFWYQQALGQGPEFLTYFQNEAQLDKSGLPSDRFFAERPEGSVSTLKIQRTQQEDSAVYLCASSLGLAGGLDYNEQFFGPGTRLTVL.

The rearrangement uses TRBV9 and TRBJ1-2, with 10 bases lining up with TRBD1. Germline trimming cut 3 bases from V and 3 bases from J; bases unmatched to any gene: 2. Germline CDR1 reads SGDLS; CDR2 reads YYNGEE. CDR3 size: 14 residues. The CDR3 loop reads CASSGGQGDYGYTF. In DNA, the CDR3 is TGTGCCAGCAGCGGTGGACAGGGGGACTATGGCTACACCTTC.

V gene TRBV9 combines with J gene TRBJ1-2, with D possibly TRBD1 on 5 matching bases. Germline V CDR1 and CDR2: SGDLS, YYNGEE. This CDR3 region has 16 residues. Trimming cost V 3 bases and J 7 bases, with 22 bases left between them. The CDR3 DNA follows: TGTGCCAGCAGCGCCCTTGGGGTGGGGCAGGGCGGTGGCTACACCTTC. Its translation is CASSALGVGQGGGYTF.

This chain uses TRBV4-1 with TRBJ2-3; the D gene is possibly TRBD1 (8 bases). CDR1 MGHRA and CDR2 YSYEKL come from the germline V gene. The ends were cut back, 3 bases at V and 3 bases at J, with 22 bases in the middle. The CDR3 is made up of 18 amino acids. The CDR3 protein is CASSQEERTGRGTDTQYF. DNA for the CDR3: TGCGCCAGCAGCCAGGAGGAAAGGACAGGGCGGGGGACAGATACGCAGTATTTT.

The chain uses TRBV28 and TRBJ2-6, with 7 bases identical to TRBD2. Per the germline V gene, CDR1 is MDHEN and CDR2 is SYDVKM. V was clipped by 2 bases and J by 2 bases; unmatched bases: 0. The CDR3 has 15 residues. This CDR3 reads CASSLGGAGANVLTF. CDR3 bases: TGTGCCAGCAGTTTAGGGGGGGCTGGGGCCAACGTCCTGACTTTC.

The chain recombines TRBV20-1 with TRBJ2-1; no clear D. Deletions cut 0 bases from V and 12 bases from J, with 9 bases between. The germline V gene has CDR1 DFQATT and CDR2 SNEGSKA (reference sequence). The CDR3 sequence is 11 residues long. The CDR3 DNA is TGCAGTGCTAGAGATCCGAGAACGCAGTTCTTC. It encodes CSARDPRTQFF.

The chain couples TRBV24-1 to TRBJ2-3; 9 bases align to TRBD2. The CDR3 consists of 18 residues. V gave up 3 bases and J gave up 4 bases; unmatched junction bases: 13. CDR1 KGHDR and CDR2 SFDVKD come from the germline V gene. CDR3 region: CATSDPDYSGSHADTQYF. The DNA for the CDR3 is TGTGCCACCAGTGATCCCGACTATAGCGGGAGTCACGCAGATACGCAGTATTTT.

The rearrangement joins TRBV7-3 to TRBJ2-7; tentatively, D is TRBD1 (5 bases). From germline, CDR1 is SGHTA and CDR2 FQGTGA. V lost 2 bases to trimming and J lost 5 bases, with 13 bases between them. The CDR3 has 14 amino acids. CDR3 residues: CASSLSHRSHEQYF. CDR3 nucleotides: TGTGCCAGCAGCTTATCTCACAGGTCTCACGAGCAGTACTTC. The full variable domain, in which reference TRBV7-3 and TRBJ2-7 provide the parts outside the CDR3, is GAGVSQTPSNKVTEKGKYVELRCDPISGHTALYWYRQSLGQGPEFLIYFQGTGAADDSGLPNDRFFAVRPEGSVSTLKIQRTERGDSAVYLCASSLSHRSHEQYFGPGTRLTVT.

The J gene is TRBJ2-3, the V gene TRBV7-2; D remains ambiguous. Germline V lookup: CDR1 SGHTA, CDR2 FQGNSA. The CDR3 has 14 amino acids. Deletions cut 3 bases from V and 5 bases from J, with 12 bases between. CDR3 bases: TGTGCCAGCAGCTTTCTTCGACTCGTAGATACGCAGTATTTT. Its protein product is CASSFLRLVDTQYF.

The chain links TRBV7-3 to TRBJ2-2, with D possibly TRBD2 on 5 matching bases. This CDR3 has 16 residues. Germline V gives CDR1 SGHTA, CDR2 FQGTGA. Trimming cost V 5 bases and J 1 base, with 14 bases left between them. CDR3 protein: CASSPEGVVNTGELFF. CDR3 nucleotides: TGTGCCAGCAGCCCAGAGGGAGTCGTGAACACCGGGGAGCTGTTTTTT.

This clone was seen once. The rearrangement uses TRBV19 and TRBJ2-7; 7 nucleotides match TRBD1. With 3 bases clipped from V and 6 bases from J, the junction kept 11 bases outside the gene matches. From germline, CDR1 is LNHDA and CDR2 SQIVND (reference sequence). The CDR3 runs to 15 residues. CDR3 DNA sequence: TGTGCCAGTAGTATTCTTGGGACAGTCCGCACCGAGCAGTACTTC. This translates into CASSILGTVRTEQYF. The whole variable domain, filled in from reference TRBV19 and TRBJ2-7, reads DGGITQSPKYLFRKEGQNVTLSCEQNLNHDAMYWYRQDPGQGLRLIYYSQIVNDFQKGDIAEGYSVSREKKESFPLTVTSAQKNPTAFYLCASSILGTVRTEQYFGPGTRLTVT.

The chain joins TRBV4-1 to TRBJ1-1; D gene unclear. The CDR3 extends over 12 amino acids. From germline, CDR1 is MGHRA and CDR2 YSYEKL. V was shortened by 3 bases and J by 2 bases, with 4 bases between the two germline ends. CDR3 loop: CASSHLNTEAFF. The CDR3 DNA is TGCGCCAGCAGCCATCTAAACACTGAAGCTTTCTTT.

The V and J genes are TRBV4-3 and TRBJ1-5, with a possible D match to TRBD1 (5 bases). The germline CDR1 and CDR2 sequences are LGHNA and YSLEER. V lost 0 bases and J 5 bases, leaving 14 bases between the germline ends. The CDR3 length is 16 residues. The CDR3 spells CASSQEITGTHQPQHF. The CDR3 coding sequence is TGCGCCAGCAGCCAAGAGATTACGGGGACTCATCAGCCCCAGCATTTT.

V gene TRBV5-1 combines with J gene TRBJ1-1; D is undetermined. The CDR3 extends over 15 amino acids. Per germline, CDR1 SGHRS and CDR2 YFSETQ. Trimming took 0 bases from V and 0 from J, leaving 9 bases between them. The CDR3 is CASSLGADMNTEAFF. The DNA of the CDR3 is TGCGCCAGCAGCTTGGGTGCAGATATGAACACTGAAGCTTTCTTT.

Here the CDR3 DNA reads TGTGCCAGCAGAGATAGAGAGCCCCAGCATTTT. It yields the protein CASRDREPQHF. The rearrangement uses TRBV2 and TRBJ1-5; D unresolved. Trimming removed 6 bases at V and 8 bases at J, with 8 bases between. CDR3 size: 11 residues. The germline gives CDR1 SNHLY, CDR2 FYNNEI.

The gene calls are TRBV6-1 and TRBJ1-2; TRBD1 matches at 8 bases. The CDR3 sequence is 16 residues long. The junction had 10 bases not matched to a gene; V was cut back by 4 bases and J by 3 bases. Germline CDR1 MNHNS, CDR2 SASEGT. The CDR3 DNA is TGTGCCAGCAGTGGAAGCAGGGGGCGTAGTGACTATGGCTACACCTTC. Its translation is CASSGSRGRSDYGYTF.

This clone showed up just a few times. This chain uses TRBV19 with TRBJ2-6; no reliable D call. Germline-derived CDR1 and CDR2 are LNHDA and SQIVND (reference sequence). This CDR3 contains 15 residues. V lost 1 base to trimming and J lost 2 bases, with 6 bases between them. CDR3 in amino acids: CASSIAPAGANVLTF. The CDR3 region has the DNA TGTGCCAGTAGTATAGCTCCCGCTGGGGCCAACGTCCTGACTTTC.

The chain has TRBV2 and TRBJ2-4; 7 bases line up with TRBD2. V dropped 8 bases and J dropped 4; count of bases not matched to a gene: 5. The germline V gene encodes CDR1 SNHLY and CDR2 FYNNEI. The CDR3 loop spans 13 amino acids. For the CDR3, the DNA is TGTGCCAGCGTGCTAGCGGATAAAAACATTCAGTACTTC. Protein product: CASVLADKNIQYF.

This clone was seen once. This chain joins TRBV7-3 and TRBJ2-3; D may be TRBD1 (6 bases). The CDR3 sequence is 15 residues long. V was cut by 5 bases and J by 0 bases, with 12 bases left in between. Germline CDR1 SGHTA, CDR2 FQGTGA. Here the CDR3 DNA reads TGTGCCAGCAGCGCACAGGGTTTTAGCACAGATACGCAGTATTTT. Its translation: CASSAQGFSTDTQYF.

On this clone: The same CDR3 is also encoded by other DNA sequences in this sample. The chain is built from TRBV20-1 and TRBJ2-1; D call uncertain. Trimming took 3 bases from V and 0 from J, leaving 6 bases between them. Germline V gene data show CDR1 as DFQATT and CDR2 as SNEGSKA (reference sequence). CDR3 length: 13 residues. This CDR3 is CSASLSSYNEQFF. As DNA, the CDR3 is TGCAGTGCTAGTTTGAGCTCCTACAATGAGCAGTTCTTC.